A single sample gave rise to the 15 T cell receptor beta chains below, sequenced in a study of T cell changes during pregnancy in multiple sclerosis. The method was immunoSEQ multiplex PCR; TCRdb's version includes in-frame clones alone and lacks a portion of them. The data show approximately 100,000 clones, with roughly 92% seen just once and 1% to 1.5% held by the top ten. This sample comprised peripheral blood, obtained in the second trimester of pregnancy. The receptors were gathered from a female donor with multiple sclerosis, enrolled in a pregnancy study.

CDR3 loop: CASSLGTGFEQYF. CDR3 in DNA: TGTGCCAGCAGCTTGGGGACAGGGTTCGAGCAGTACTTC. The chain recombines TRBV11-1 with TRBJ2-7, with 9 bases aligning to TRBD1. The CDR3 has 13 amino acids. The V gene end was trimmed by 3 bases and the J gene end by 6 bases; junction bases not matched to a gene: 3. The V gene's germline CDR1 is SGHAT and CDR2 FQDESV (reference sequence).

V gene TRBV27 combines with J gene TRBJ2-1, with TRBD1 identical over 11 bases. The CDR3 contains 16 residues. The V gene's germline CDR1 is MNHEY and CDR2 SMNVEV (reference sequence). V lost 5 bases and J lost 6; bases outside the gene matches: 9. In nucleotides, the CDR3 is TGTGCCAGCAGTGCTCCCGGGACAGGGGGGGTCAATGAGCAGTTCTTC. The encoded protein is CASSAPGTGGVNEQFF.

The count of this clone is one. This sequence joins TRBV6-4 and TRBJ2-1; 12 nucleotides line up with TRBD2. This CDR3 is built from 15 residues. Per the germline V gene, CDR1 is MRHNA and CDR2 is SNTAGT. With 6 bases clipped from V and 4 bases from J, the junction kept 4 bases outside the gene matches. CDR3: CASSQLAGGYNEQFF. The CDR3 region has the DNA TGTGCCAGCAGCCAACTAGCGGGAGGTTACAATGAGCAGTTCTTC.

This rearrangement joins TRBV25-1 to TRBJ2-2, with D tentatively TRBD2 (6 bases). The CDR3 is 15 amino acids. Germline V lookup: CDR1 MGHDK, CDR2 SYGVNS. Trimming left V 6 bases short and J 0 bases short, with 11 bases between. DNA for the CDR3: TGTGCCAGCAGGCAACGGGGGACGAACACCGGGGAGCTGTTTTTT. This gives the protein CASRQRGTNTGELFF.

This chain joins TRBV6-1 and TRBJ2-1; D is uncertain. V was cut by 7 bases and J by 0 bases, with 10 bases left in between. Germline-derived CDR1 and CDR2 are MNHNS and SASEGT. The CDR3 has 14 amino acids. CDR3: CASNVFSSYNEQFF. DNA of the CDR3: TGTGCCAGCAACGTGTTTAGCTCCTACAATGAGCAGTTCTTC.

The chain uses TRBV9 and TRBJ1-2; 7 nucleotides line up with TRBD1. This CDR3 has 14 amino acids. Germline V gene lookup returns CDR1 SGDLS and CDR2 YYNGEE. With 0 bases clipped from V and 5 bases from J, the junction kept 4 bases outside the gene matches. The chain's CDR3 is CASSVGRGPYGYTF. In DNA, the CDR3 is TGTGCCAGCAGCGTAGGAAGGGGGCCGTATGGCTACACCTTC.

This clone occurred once. The chain employs TRBV2 and TRBJ1-3; 12 bases agree with TRBD1. From germline, CDR1 is SNHLY and CDR2 FYNNEI. The CDR3 has 14 amino acids. J was trimmed by 7 bases and V by 10 bases; bases with no gene match: 8. The CDR3 DNA reads TGTGCCACCAAGAGGGGACAGGGGGCCAACACCATATATTTT. Its protein product is CATKRGQGANTIYF.

This sequence joins TRBV4-2 and TRBJ1-4; D ambiguous. Germline values: CDR1 LGHNA, CDR2 YNFKEQ. There are 15 residues in the CDR3. V was clipped by 1 base and J by 6 bases, with 12 bases between them. For the CDR3, the DNA is TGTGCCAGCAGCCAAGTCCCGTCGGGTGATGAAAAACTGTTTTTT. This codes for CASSQVPSGDEKLFF.

V usage is TRBV11-2 and J usage is TRBJ2-2, with a tentative D call TRBD2 (6 bases). The CDR3 runs to 16 residues. Germline CDR1 reads SGHAT; CDR2 reads FQNNGV. V was cut by 6 bases and J by 3 bases, with 17 bases left in between. CDR3 in amino acids: CASSRYWGVDTGELFF. CDR3 bases: TGTGCCAGCAGTCGCTACTGGGGGGTAGACACCGGGGAGCTGTTTTTT.

This clone came up once. The rearrangement joins TRBV7-3 to TRBJ2-3; D is perhaps TRBD2 (6 bases). V lost 1 base and J lost 2, with 16 bases in between. CDR1 and CDR2 (germline): SGHTA, FQGTGA. The CDR3 runs to 17 residues. The CDR3 loop is CASSLNPSGRDTDTQYF. The CDR3, as DNA: TGTGCCAGCAGCTTAAATCCCTCCGGGAGAGACACAGATACGCAGTATTTT.

The gene calls are TRBV7-7 and TRBJ2-3, with D possibly being TRBD1 (6 bases). The CDR3 is made up of 14 amino acids. V shed 4 bases and J shed 6 bases, with 14 bases lying between them. CDR1 is SSHAT and CDR2 is FNYEAQ in the germline V gene (reference sequence). This CDR3 is CASSSGTPADTQYF. CDR3 nucleotide sequence: TGTGCCAGCAGCTCCGGGACACCGGCGGATACGCAGTATTTT.

The chain has TRBV7-9 and TRBJ2-1; no clear D. Trimming stripped 11 bases from V and 0 bases from J, with 11 bases between. The CDR3 is 13 residues long. Germline CDR1 SEHNR, CDR2 FQNEAQ (reference sequence). Written as DNA, the CDR3 is TGTGCCGTCTCTGCGAGCTCCTACAATGAGCAGTTCTTC. It codes for CAVSASSYNEQFF.

The J gene is TRBJ2-7, the V gene TRBV6-1; 9 nucleotides align to TRBD1. CDR1 and CDR2 (germline): MNHNS, SASEGT. With V trimmed by 0 bases and J by 4 bases, 4 bases remained unmatched. This CDR3 has 15 amino acids. CDR3: CASSEAPDRGYEQYF. CDR3 DNA sequence: TGTGCCAGCAGTGAAGCGCCGGACAGGGGTTACGAGCAGTACTTC.

The V call is TRBV7-9, the J call TRBJ1-2, with TRBD1 matching over 7 bases. J gave up 8 bases and V 1 base, and 7 bases lay outside the gene matches. CDR1 and CDR2 from the germline V gene are SEHNR and FQNEAQ (reference sequence). This CDR3 spans 14 amino acids. CDR3 loop: CASSLGNRGDGYTF. As DNA, the CDR3 is TGTGCCAGCAGCTTAGGAAACAGGGGCGACGGCTACACCTTC.

Here the CDR3 reads CATSTGHTTDTQYF. The CDR3 coding sequence is TGTGCCACCAGCACGGGACACACCACAGATACGCAGTATTTT. The genes are TRBV15 and TRBJ2-3, with D possibly being TRBD1 (6 bases). Trimming removed 4 bases at V and 2 bases at J, with 10 bases between. This CDR3 spans 14 amino acids. Germline values: CDR1 LNHNV, CDR2 YYDKDF (reference sequence).